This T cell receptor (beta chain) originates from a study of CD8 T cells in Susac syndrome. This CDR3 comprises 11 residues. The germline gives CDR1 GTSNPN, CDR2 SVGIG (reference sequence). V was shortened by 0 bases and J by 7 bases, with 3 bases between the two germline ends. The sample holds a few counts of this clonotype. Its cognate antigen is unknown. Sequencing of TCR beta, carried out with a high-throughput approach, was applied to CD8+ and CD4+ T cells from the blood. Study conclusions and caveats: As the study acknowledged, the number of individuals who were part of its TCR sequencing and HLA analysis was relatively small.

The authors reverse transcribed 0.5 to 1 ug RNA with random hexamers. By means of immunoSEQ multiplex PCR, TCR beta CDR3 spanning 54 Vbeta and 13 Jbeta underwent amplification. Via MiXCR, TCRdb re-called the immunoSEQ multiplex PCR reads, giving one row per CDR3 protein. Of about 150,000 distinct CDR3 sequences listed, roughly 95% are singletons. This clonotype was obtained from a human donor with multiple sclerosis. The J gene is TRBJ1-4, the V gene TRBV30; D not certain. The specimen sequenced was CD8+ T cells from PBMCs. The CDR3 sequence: CAWSVGEKLFF. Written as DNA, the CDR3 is TGTGCCTGGAGTGTAGGTGAAAAACTGTTTTTT.